This passage covers 12 T cell receptor beta chains from one sample sequenced in a study of long-term antiretroviral therapy in people with HIV. Survey-level immunoSEQ v3.0 assays were run. Assay: immunoSEQ multiplex PCR; the TCRdb copy retains only in-frame clones and omits some. The top ten clones hold almost 5% of a sample with 24,000 or so clones, around 80% of them seen once. This specimen consisted of unsorted PBMCs, obtained 0.5 years after starting antiretroviral therapy. The receptors here all came from a woman in her forties with HIV.

This chain uses TRBV6-6 with TRBJ1-1, with D perhaps matching TRBD1 (5 bases). The CDR3 is 16 amino acids. CDR1 is MNHNY and CDR2 is SVGAGI in the germline V gene (reference sequence). Trimming stripped 6 bases from V and 0 bases from J, with 17 bases between. In DNA form, the CDR3 reads TGTGCCAGCAGAATGGGGGGAAGTAGGATGAACACTGAAGCTTTCTTT. Its protein product is CASRMGGSRMNTEAFF.

The gene calls are TRBV14 and TRBJ1-1; D perhaps matches TRBD1 (6 bases). V was cut by 8 bases and J by 5 bases, with 9 bases left in between. CDR3 size: 11 residues. Germline lookup yields CDR1 SGHDN and CDR2 FVKESK. The CDR3 bases are TGTGCCAGCGTAGGGGGAACTGAAGCTTTCTTT. It yields the protein CASVGGTEAFF.

The rearrangement links TRBV4-2 to TRBJ2-1; 9 nucleotides line up with TRBD2. The CDR3 is 16 amino acids. Trimming cost V 0 bases and J 7 bases; bases outside gene matches: 7. The germline V gene encodes CDR1 LGHNA and CDR2 YNFKEQ. CDR3 nucleotide sequence: TGTGCCAGCAGCCAAGAAGTAGCGGGGGTTGGGAATGAGCAGTTCTTC. Amino acids: CASSQEVAGVGNEQFF.

J is TRBJ2-5 and V is TRBV30; perhaps TRBD2 as D (7 bases). Trimming removed 3 bases at V and 2 bases at J, with 19 bases between. The CDR3 has 16 residues. Germline assignment: CDR1 GTSNPN and CDR2 SVGIG (reference sequence). CDR3 nucleotide sequence: TGTGCCTGGAGCCCCCAGCGGGGACACAAACAAGAGACCCAGTACTTC. It yields the protein CAWSPQRGHKQETQYF.

The J gene is TRBJ2-5, the V gene TRBV29-1; no definite D call. This CDR3 region has 13 residues. Germline CDR1 is SQVTM and CDR2 is ANQGSEA. The V gene lost 5 bases and the J gene lost 9 bases, with 19 bases spanning the gap. The CDR3: CSVTPGSHGAQYF. The CDR3 DNA sequence: TGCAGCGTTACGCCCGGCTCGCATGGGGCCCAGTACTTC.

The chain links TRBV19 to TRBJ2-1, with 7 bases that match TRBD2. The CDR3 consists of 16 residues. J was trimmed by 0 bases and V by 4 bases; bases with no gene match: 6. The germline V gene has CDR1 LNHDA and CDR2 SQIVND (reference sequence). This chain's CDR3 is CASSRASGSSYNEQFF. The CDR3 nucleotides are TGTGCCAGTAGTAGGGCTAGCGGTAGCTCCTACAATGAGCAGTTCTTC.

The V gene is TRBV19, the J gene TRBJ2-1; D call uncertain. The CDR3 contains 12 residues. The germline gives CDR1 LNHDA, CDR2 SQIVND (reference sequence). V dropped 11 bases and J dropped 0 bases, with 8 bases sitting between them. The CDR3 loop reads CAVESSYNEQFF. The CDR3 DNA follows: TGTGCCGTGGAGAGCTCCTACAATGAGCAGTTCTTC.

The chain combines TRBV5-4 with TRBJ2-1, with a weak D call TRBD1 (6 bases). Germline CDR1 SGHNT, CDR2 YYREEE (reference sequence). The CDR3 runs 15 residues. V was cut by 0 bases and J by 7 bases, with 14 bases left in between. In DNA, the CDR3 is TGTGCCAGCAGCTTGGCCAGGGCAGGGGTAAATGAGCAGTTCTTC. Residues: CASSLARAGVNEQFF.

This chain uses TRBV5-1 with TRBJ2-1, with 10 bases aligning to TRBD2. This CDR3 comprises 17 residues. Germline V CDR1 and CDR2: SGHRS, YFSETQ. V lost 4 bases and J lost 0; bases outside the gene matches: 7. For the CDR3, the DNA is TGCGCCAGCAGCAAGAGCGGGGGGGCCAGCTCCTACAATGAGCAGTTCTTC. Translation: CASSKSGGASSYNEQFF.

The rearrangement uses TRBV25-1 and TRBJ1-5, with a weak D call TRBD1 (5 bases). Germline V gene data show CDR1 as MGHDK and CDR2 as SYGVNS. The V end was cut by 2 bases, the J end by 4 bases, with 9 bases between. The CDR3 spans 14 residues. This CDR3 is CASSELTENQPQHF. CDR3 DNA sequence: TGTGCCAGCAGTGAACTGACAGAAAATCAGCCCCAGCATTTT.

CDR3 sequence reads: CASSGGQDTEAFF. The CDR3 DNA sequence: TGTGCCAGCAGCGGAGGACAGGACACTGAAGCTTTCTTT. J is TRBJ1-1 and V is TRBV11-2; 7 nucleotides align to TRBD1. The CDR3 contains 13 residues. Trimming cost V 5 bases and J 3 bases; bases outside gene matches: 3. CDR1 and CDR2 from the germline V gene are SGHAT and FQNNGV.

The rearrangement joins TRBV9 to TRBJ1-3; no firm D call. Germline CDR1 reads SGDLS; CDR2 reads YYNGEE. This CDR3 is built from 11 residues. The ends were cut back, 0 bases at V and 9 bases at J, with 4 bases in the middle. CDR3 coding DNA: TGTGCCAGCAGCGTAGGGGGCACCATATATTTT. This encodes CASSVGGTIYF.